The clone carrying this T cell receptor beta chain occurred once. Its antigen is unidentified. This record comes from a study of shared clonotypes between healthy human individuals. Findings and limits, study-wide: Some clonotypes were shared by all four sorted-subset donors, while others were not shared. The non-shared ones had lower generation probabilities than the shared ones.

Splitting the CD4+ cells yielded a CD45RA+ naive subset and a CD45RA-negative memory subset. Using immunoSEQ multiplex PCR, the repertoire was profiled, and TCRdb retains in-frame clones only, with some absent. Seen here are 2 million to 3 million clones, 93% observed once, and the top ten hold approximately 0.35%. Material for sequencing was naive CD4+ T cells from PBMCs. Sample subset: CD45RA+ positively selected. This sequence originates from a man aged 18-30 years in good health. Some clones in this sample may be carry-over from other donors' samples.

The CDR3 loop reads CASSASIAAYNEQFF. The CDR3, as DNA: TGTGCCAGCAGCGCTAGTATTGCGGCTTACAATGAGCAGTTCTTC. The rearrangement joins TRBV9 to TRBJ2-1; no clear D gene. Trimming pared 3 bases from V and 4 bases from J, leaving 14 bases between. In germline, CDR1 is SGDLS, CDR2 YYNGEE. The CDR3 consists of 15 residues.